The 26 T cell receptor beta chains below were found in one sample sequenced in a study of tumor-infiltrating lymphocytes in primary liver carcinoma. Unsorted bulk tissue (roughly 19-30 mg) underwent RNA and DNA co-extraction. Production of TCR beta cDNA used roughly 0.55 ug total RNA together with a constant-region primer. ARM-PCR was slightly modified, and three nested multiplex PCR rounds with it gave rise to the TCR beta libraries. The study ran its first two PCR rounds for around 9 cycles each, using TRBV1-TRBV30 forward primers and a C-beta reverse primer. TCRdb called the multiplex PCR reads again in MiXCR, with one record for every CDR3 protein. Among about 21,000 distinct CDR3 sequences listed, approximately 72% were seen once. The sample comprised liver tumor tissue from sampling region 1. Documented subset: tumor region T1, superior pole. Receptors originate from a man aged 40-50 years with primary liver carcinoma and hepatitis B virus infection.

Turning to this clonotype: At one of its ends the junction is not consistent with the germline gene, which may arise from a read error. The chain uses TRBV7-8 and TRBJ2-7, with D possibly matching TRBD2 (5 bases). Germline V gives CDR1 SGHVS, CDR2 FQNEAQ. The CDR3 spans 13 residues. The CDR3 is CTGSLGLVEEQYF. CDR3 coding DNA: TGTACCGGCAGCTTGGGCCTGGTGGAGGAGCAGTATTTC.

As regards this clonotype: A much larger clone differs by one base, so this may be a read error. The chain combines TRBV28 with TRBJ2-5; 8 bases fit TRBD2. The germline gives CDR1 MDHEN, CDR2 SYDVKM. This CDR3 has 17 amino acids. The CDR3 here is CASSLLVGSGMVEIQYF. CDR3 nucleotides: TGTGCCAGCAGTTTACTTGTCGGTAGCGGGATGGTTGAGATCCAGTACTTC.

This clonotype was seen a handful of times. One end of the junction fails to match germline, which may point to a read error. This CDR3 is CVSSLIFHGTYNSPLHF. The CDR3 nucleotides read TGTGTCAGCAGCTTGATTTTCCATGGAACCTATAATTCACCCCTCCACTTT. The V and J genes are TRBV5-4 and TRBJ1-6, with D uncertain. Germline V lookup: CDR1 SGHNT, CDR2 YYREEE (reference sequence). The CDR3 spans 17 residues.

As to this clonotype: A much larger clone differs from this one at a single base, so this may be a read error. The V call is TRBV11-2, the J call TRBJ2-3; TRBD2 agrees at 10 bases. CDR3 length equals 15 residues. The germline gives CDR1 SGHAT, CDR2 FQNNGV. This chain's CDR3 is CTSSWGAGGRDTQYF. The CDR3 DNA follows: TGTACCAGCAGCTGGGGAGCGGGGGGGCGGGATACGCAGTATTTT.

In its sample, this clonotype is medium-sized (0.01 to 0.1%). The chain couples TRBV29-1 to TRBJ2-7; no clear D. V was trimmed by 0 bases and J by 5 bases, leaving 5 bases between them. This CDR3 contains 11 residues. Germline V CDR1 and CDR2: SQVTM, ANQGSEA. CDR3 nucleotides: TGCAGCGTTGAAGACTTCGACGAGCAGTACTTC. Residues: CSVEDFDEQYF.

Concerning this clonotype itself: Germline and junction disagree at one end, which may indicate a read error. V is TRBV11-2 and J is TRBJ2-1; weak D call: TRBD2 (6 bases). The CDR3 is 14 residues long. Germline CDR1 SGHAT, CDR2 FQNNGV. This chain's CDR3 is CAISLYRLVSEQFF. The CDR3 DNA is TGTGCCATCAGCTTATATCGACTAGTTAGTGAGCAGTTCTTC.

The chain is built from TRBV7-9 and TRBJ2-4; the D gene is possibly TRBD2 (5 bases). Germline CDR1 and CDR2: SEHNR and FQNEAQ (reference sequence). Trimming removed 7 bases at V and 0 bases at J, with 19 bases between. This CDR3 is 17 amino acids long. CDR3 residues: CASNNSLAPIAKNIQYF. The CDR3 DNA is TGTGCCAGCAATAACTCCCTAGCTCCGATAGCCAAAAACATTCAGTACTTC.

As to this clonotype: This likely comes from a read error, as the CDR3 has no conserved phenylalanine or tryptophan at its end. It is unclear where the CDR3 begins or ends on the DNA, so no DNA is shown, and the CDR3 is as TCRdb lists it. V is TRBV6-1 and J is TRBJ2-1; no DNA check was done on the table's D call, TRBD2. In germline, CDR1 is MNHNS, CDR2 SASEGT. The CDR3 length is 13 residues, termini included. The CDR3 sequence is CASWKTGVSEHFS.

This clonotype was observed a few times. The chain combines TRBV20-1 with TRBJ2-1; 13 bases map to TRBD2. The CDR3 is made up of 16 amino acids. Trimming took 6 bases from V and 7 from J; bases not matched to a gene: 12. Germline V CDR1 and CDR2: DFQATT, SNEGSKA (reference sequence). This CDR3 reads CSARSGTSGKWNEQFF. CDR3 DNA: TGCAGTGCCCGATCCGGGACTAGCGGGAAATGGAATGAGCAGTTCTTC.

Points on this clonotype: Lacking the conserved final phenylalanine or tryptophan, this CDR3 likely reflects a read error. This chain joins TRBV11-2 and TRBJ2-3, with 12 bases matching TRBD1. This CDR3 is 18 amino acids long. CDR1 SGHAT and CDR2 FQNNGV come from the germline V gene. CDR3 nucleotides: TGTGCCAGTAGCTTAGTCACTGGGACAGGGGGCAAAACAGATACGCAGTATTGT. Protein sequence: CASSLVTGTGGKTDTQYC.

The chain couples TRBV10-2 to TRBJ1-4; 7 nucleotides match TRBD1. J lost 6 bases, V lost 3 bases, and 4 bases had no gene match. There are 14 residues in the CDR3. Germline loops: CDR1 WSHSY, CDR2 SAAADI. The CDR3 DNA sequence: TGCGCCAGCAGTGAATCAACAGGGGATGAAAAACTGTTTTTT. Its protein product is CASSESTGDEKLFF.

On this clonotype itself: The junction shows a germline mismatch at one end, possibly a read error. The chain links TRBV9 to TRBJ2-7; 7 bases are shared with TRBD1. Germline V gene data show CDR1 as SGDLS and CDR2 as YYNGEE. The CDR3 length is 14 residues. The CDR3 sequence: CVSSVETGIYEQYF. The CDR3 coding sequence is TGTGTCAGCAGCGTGGAGACAGGGATATACGAGCAGTACTTC.

Concerning this clonotype itself: The CDR3 carries no conserved terminal phenylalanine or tryptophan, so it likely arises from a read error. The chain joins TRBV11-2 to TRBJ1-1, with a tentative D call TRBD1 (5 bases). The V gene's germline CDR1 is SGHAT and CDR2 FQNNGV. This CDR3 comprises 16 residues. CDR3 DNA sequence: TGTACCAGCAGCCCATCCAAGGGGTTGGTGAACACTGAAGCTTTCCTT. The encoded protein is CTSSPSKGLVNTEAFL.

Sample share makes this clonotype medium-sized (0.01 to 0.1%). The genes are TRBV12-3 or TRBV12-4 and TRBJ2-7; TRBD2 might be the D (6 bases). There are 14 residues in the CDR3. V shed 1 base and J shed 6 bases, with 13 bases lying between them. The CDR3 coding sequence is TGTGCCAGCAGTTTAGTGGTCGGGGGTGGCGAGCAGTACTTC. Translated: CASSLVVGGGEQYF.

The sample holds a few counts of this clonotype. This may be a read error, as it is one base from a much larger clone. The chain carries TRBV4-2 and TRBJ2-3; D is ambiguous. Germline V lookup: CDR1 LGHNA, CDR2 YNFKEQ. CDR3 length: 14 amino acids. The CDR3: CTSSQDSTTDTQYF. In nucleotides, the CDR3 is TGTACCAGCAGCCAAGATTCGACCACAGATACGCAGTATTTT.

A few counts support this clonotype. A junction boundary mismatches the germline segment, possibly from a read error. The chain is built from TRBV5-5 and TRBJ2-2; tentatively, D is TRBD1 (6 bases). CDR3 size: 13 residues. The germline gives CDR1 SGHKS, CDR2 YYEKEE (reference sequence). CDR3 residues: CASVIRDTRELLF. The CDR3 nucleotides are TGTGCCAGCGTTATTCGGGACACCAGGGAGCTGCTTTTT.

The gene calls are TRBV30 and TRBJ2-2; a weak D match, TRBD2 (6 bases). CDR3 length: 15 amino acids. Per the germline V gene, CDR1 is GTSNPN and CDR2 is SVGIG (reference sequence). The V gene lost 5 bases and the J gene lost 4 bases, with 17 bases spanning the gap. The CDR3, as DNA: TGTGCCTGGCAAATATCGGGAGCCAGCACCGGGGAGCTGTTTTTT. Amino acid sequence: CAWQISGASTGELFF.

By share of the sample, this clonotype is medium-sized. The chain carries TRBV6-5 and TRBJ2-6, with D uncertain. Germline assignment: CDR1 MNHEY and CDR2 SVGAGI. The CDR3 is 14 residues long. V lost 5 bases and J lost 0, with 5 bases in between. The CDR3 region is CASSQDSGANVLTF. The CDR3 nucleotides read TGTGCCAGCAGTCAAGACTCTGGGGCCAACGTCCTGACTTTC.

Worth noting for this clonotype: Germline is not matched at one junction end, which may reflect a read error. The rearrangement links TRBV11-2 to TRBJ2-1, with D possibly matching TRBD2 (6 bases). Germline lookup yields CDR1 SGHAT and CDR2 FQNNGV. The CDR3 extends over 16 amino acids. The CDR3, as DNA: TGTGCCAGCAGCCCTTTCTCCGGCGGGAAAGATGGTGAGCAGTTTTTC. Translating it yields CASSPFSGGKDGEQFF.

The rearrangement uses TRBV29-1 and TRBJ2-1; TRBD2 aligns across 12 bases. The CDR3 has 15 amino acids. The junction had 9 bases not matched to a gene; V was cut back by 5 bases and J by 7 bases. In germline, CDR1 is SQVTM, CDR2 ANQGSEA. CDR3 in amino acids: CSVSTTSGRLNEQFF. The CDR3 DNA reads as TGCAGCGTTTCTACGACTAGCGGGAGATTGAATGAGCAGTTCTTC.

As concerns this clonotype: The CDR3 does not end in the conserved phenylalanine or tryptophan, so this is likely a read error. The chain is built from TRBV6-5 and TRBJ2-1, with D unresolved. Germline loops: CDR1 MNHEY, CDR2 SVGAGI. The CDR3 has 13 residues. The chain's CDR3 is CASTRSSIDEQFL. The CDR3 bases are TGTGCCAGCACACGGTCCTCTATAGATGAACAGTTCCTC.

The chain is built from TRBV12-3 or TRBV12-4 and TRBJ2-2, with D unclear. This CDR3 is 12 amino acids long. The V end was cut by 5 bases, the J end by 7 bases, with 8 bases between. The CDR3 sequence: CASSLRHGELFF. DNA for the CDR3: TGTGCCAGCAGTCTCCGTCACGGGGAGCTGTTTTTT.

Remarks on this clonotype: The junction departs from germline at one end; a sequencing error may be responsible. The V gene is TRBV11-2, the J gene TRBJ1-1; D unresolved. This CDR3 has 14 residues. Germline CDR1 SGHAT, CDR2 FQNNGV. CDR3 amino acids: CASSLSAFDTKALF. The CDR3 bases are TGTGCCAGCAGCTTATCGGCCTTCGACACTAAAGCTCTCTTT. Together with reference TRBV11-2 and TRBJ1-1, the CDR3 gives the full variable domain: EAGVAQSPRYKIIEKRQSVAFWCNPISGHATLYWYQQILGQGPKLLIQFQNNGVVDDSQLPKDRFSAERLKGVDSTLKIQPAKLEDSAVYLCASSLSAFDTKALFGQGTRLTVV.

As concerns this clonotype: Here the CDR3 omits its conserved ending phenylalanine or tryptophan, so a read error is the likely source. The V and J genes are TRBV4-3 and TRBJ2-1, with D unclear. CDR3 length: 16 residues. CDR1 is LGHNA, CDR2 YSLEER, per germline. The CDR3 loop is CTNSQDRVDTYNEQFS. CDR3 coding DNA: TGCACCAACAGCCAAGATAGAGTAGACACCTACAATGAGCAGTTCTCC.

Regarding this clonotype: An end of the junction does not agree with germline; a read error may underlie this. This sequence joins TRBV6-1 and TRBJ2-7, with D possibly being TRBD2 (6 bases). Germline V gene lookup returns CDR1 MNHNS and CDR2 SASEGT. The CDR3 covers 15 residues. The DNA for the CDR3 is TGTGCCAACAGTGAAGAGCGGGCTGGGTCCTACGAGCAGTACTTC. Its translation is CANSEERAGSYEQYF.

Comments on this clonotype: A junction boundary mismatches the germline segment, possibly from a read error. The CDR3 nucleotides are TGTGTCAGCACCTTGGAAATAGCGGGAGCCCAAGAGACCCAGTACTTC. The encoded protein is CVSTLEIAGAQETQYF. This chain joins TRBV7-8 and TRBJ2-5; 9 nucleotides agree with TRBD2. Germline V gene lookup returns CDR1 SGHVS and CDR2 FQNEAQ. This CDR3 region has 16 residues.